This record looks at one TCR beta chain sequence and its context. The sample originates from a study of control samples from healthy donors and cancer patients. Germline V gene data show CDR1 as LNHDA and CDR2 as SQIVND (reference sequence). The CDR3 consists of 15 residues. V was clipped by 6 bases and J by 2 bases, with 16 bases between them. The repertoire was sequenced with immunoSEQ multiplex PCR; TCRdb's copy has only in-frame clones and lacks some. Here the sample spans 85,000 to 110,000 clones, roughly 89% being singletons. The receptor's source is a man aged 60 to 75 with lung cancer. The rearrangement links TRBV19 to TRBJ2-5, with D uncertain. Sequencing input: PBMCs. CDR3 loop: CASSRVGVGQETQYF. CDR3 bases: TGTGCCAGTAGCCGAGTTGGGGTAGGGCAAGAGACCCAGTACTTC.